Following are 6 T cell receptor beta chains from one sample sequenced in a study of monozygotic twins with inflammatory bowel disease. TCRdb re-called the 5' RACE reads and gives one entry per CDR3 protein, without DNA. The table lists 350,000 to 400,000 distinct CDR3 sequences. Sequencing input: blood. The receptors shown here come from a human donor with ulcerative colitis or Crohn's disease, or a healthy co-twin of an affected twin (not recorded which).

The chain recombines TRBV10-3 with TRBJ2-5. The CDR3 contains 15 residues. CDR1 ENHRY and CDR2 SYGVKD come from the germline V gene. The chain's CDR3 is CAISESVADLGTQYF.

The genes are TRBV6-2 or TRBV6-3 and TRBJ1-5; TCRdb gives TRBD1 as the D gene, but with no DNA this cannot be confirmed. Germline assignment: CDR1 MNHEY and CDR2 SVGEGT. This CDR3 is built from 16 residues. The CDR3 region is CASTPRGGGLNQPQHF.

The chain employs TRBV7-9 and TRBJ2-2; TCRdb's D gene call, TRBD1, goes unchecked for lack of DNA. There are 16 residues in the CDR3. Germline CDR1 and CDR2: SEHNR and FQNEAQ (reference sequence). CDR3 residues: CASSSRGTGGTGELFF.

The chain combines TRBV20-1 with TRBJ2-7; TCRdb's D call, TRBD1, is unchecked because there is no DNA. The germline V gene encodes CDR1 DFQATT and CDR2 SNEGSKA (reference sequence). CDR3 length equals 13 residues. The CDR3 region is CSARGGSGYEQYF.

The chain links TRBV12-3 or TRBV12-4 to TRBJ2-7; checking the TCRdb D call of TRBD1 is not possible without DNA. The CDR3 is 11 amino acids. The CDR3 protein is CASTQGNEQYF.

The V call is TRBV5-5, the J call TRBJ1-2; the D gene TCRdb calls, TRBD1, cannot be checked with no DNA. Per germline, CDR1 SGHKS and CDR2 YYEKEE (reference sequence). The CDR3 spans 14 residues. The CDR3 reads CASTTPGTGAGYTF.